The 5 T cell receptor beta chains in this list originate from one sample, sequenced in a study of metastatic and nonmetastatic thyroid tumors. TCRdb re-called clones via MiXCR from the PCR reads. The table includes some 40,000 clones, around 17% detected once. None of the patients had undergone any treatment ahead of thyroid surgery. The sequenced sample was blood. The receptors were gathered from a female donor with papillary thyroid cancer or a benign thyroid nodule (not recorded which). Some clones in this sample may be carry-over from other donors' samples.

The V call is TRBV6-1, the J call TRBJ2-7, with TRBD1 identical over 7 bases. V gave up 8 bases and J gave up 13 bases; unmatched junction bases: 17. The V gene's germline CDR1 is MNHNS and CDR2 SASEGT. The CDR3 has 13 amino acids. The DNA of the CDR3 is TGTGCCAGCCGACAGGGATACTCCTACGATCAATACTTC. This sequence encodes CASRQGYSYDQYF.

This clone rates as medium-sized (0.01 to 0.1%). V and J are TRBV19 and TRBJ2-7; tentatively, D is TRBD1 (6 bases). This CDR3 comprises 13 residues. Deletions cut 5 bases from V and 3 bases from J, with 11 bases between. CDR1 and CDR2 from the germline V gene are LNHDA and SQIVND (reference sequence). The CDR3 DNA follows: TGTGCCAGTAGTTTCGGGACAAACTACGAGCAGTACTTC. This gives the protein CASSFGTNYEQYF. The full variable domain, completed using reference TRBV19 and TRBJ2-7, is DGGITQSPKYLFRKEGQNVTLSCEQNLNHDAMYWYRQDPGQGLRLIYYSQIVNDFQKGDIAEGYSVSREKKESFPLTVTSAQKNPTAFYLCASSFGTNYEQYFGPGTRLTVT.

This clone was seen repeatedly, ten times or more. This chain uses TRBV7-6 with TRBJ2-1, with TRBD1 matching 10 bases. Trimming took 4 bases from V and 7 from J; bases not matched to a gene: 7. CDR1 and CDR2 (germline): SGHVS, FNYEAQ. This CDR3 spans 15 amino acids. CDR3 sequence: CASSYRTGGKNEQFF. In DNA, the CDR3 is TGTGCCAGCAGCTATCGGACAGGGGGTAAGAATGAGCAGTTCTTC.

This clone has ten or more counts. The CDR3 reads CASSQEWSFYEQYF. The CDR3 coding sequence is TGTGCCAGCAGCCAAGAATGGTCGTTCTACGAGCAGTACTTC. This chain joins TRBV3-1 and TRBJ2-7; D is undetermined. The CDR3 runs 14 residues. CDR1 and CDR2 from the germline V gene are LGHDT and YNNKEL (reference sequence). The V and J ends lost 0 bases and 3 bases respectively, with 9 bases between them.

The chain recombines TRBV4-1 with TRBJ2-1; TRBD2 agrees at 9 bases. Germline assignment: CDR1 MGHRA and CDR2 YSYEKL. This CDR3 has 19 amino acids. The V segment lost 5 bases and the J segment 1 base; nucleotides outside the gene matches: 15. CDR3 amino acids: CASSRGGLAGDRSYNEQFF. DNA for the CDR3: TGCGCCAGCAGCAGAGGGGGACTAGCTGGAGACAGGTCCTACAATGAGCAGTTCTTC.